The following is a T cell receptor (beta chain) sequence with its context. A single count supports this clone. No cognate antigen has been identified for it. The record has no base qualities; no much larger clone is one base away. Library preparation employed the immunoSEQ multiplex PCR assay. For the multiplex PCR, a mixture combining 60 forward primers for TCR Vbeta segments and 13 reverse primers for TCR Jbeta segments was used. A multiplex PCR assay on genomic DNA amplified the CDR3 region of rearranged TCR beta genes. On the Illumina HiSeq System, the amplified TCR beta libraries were sequenced as 87-base-pair reads. In the authors' own workflow: A later analysis tallied 70 million to 100 million unique TCR beta chains across the 666 repertoires, and around 12 million of those chains were shared by two or more donors. A nearest-neighbor algorithm error-corrected the raw reads and collapsed the reads into unique sequences, merging closely related sequences to remove PCR and sequencing errors. To assign V, D and J gene segments, CDR3 sequences were aligned to IMGT reference sequences. For a sequence to be retained, a match of at least six nucleotides to both a V gene segment and a J gene segment was required. Rearrangements were called productive when the CDR3 lacked stop codons and stayed in frame with V and J; all others were non-productive. CDR3 was defined by IMGT convention, running from the second conserved V-encoded cysteine to the conserved J-encoded phenylalanine. Sequences without an unambiguous match to a single V gene segment were excluded from the earlier analysis of 500 to 700 of the donors. In an earlier analysis of 587 of the donors, V segments were called functional above 56.7% productive rearrangements and were called segregating when the between-donor standard deviation exceeded 5%. A statistical classification framework was built for diagnosing cytomegalovirus status from the catalog of TCR beta chain sequences. In a later analysis, V and J genes were assigned by comparing TCR nucleotide sequences against IMGT/GENE-DB human TR gene sequences. In a later analysis, CDR3 sequences and most-parsimonious VDJ recombination scenarios were assigned using the TCRdist pipeline. In a later analysis, every TCR beta chain was defined by the combination of its CDR3 amino acid sequence and its V-gene family, and reads without a unique V-gene family were dropped. A later analysis removed 592 highly shared, low-generation-probability nucleotide sequences to deal with suspected cross-contamination and a sequencing artifact. In a later analysis, a clonal expansion index for each public chain was calculated from normalized within-repertoire ranks of inferred template counts. A later analysis computed generation probabilities with a VDJ recombination model fitted to out-of-frame rearrangements, and checked the results against IGoR. In a later analysis, hypergeometric tests were used to score TCR-TCR, TCR-HLA and TCR-CMV co-occurrence, with a repertoire-size bias correction applied to TCR pairs. False discovery rates were estimated in a later analysis by permuting HLA or CMV assignments 20 times. In a later analysis, co-occurring TCRs were grouped with DBSCAN, and TCRdist sequence similarity was added when clustering was performed within HLA-allele-positive subsets. Repertoires with fewer than 30,000 or more than 120,000 public chains were left out of co-occurrence clustering, as were four to six repertoires with anomalous nucleotide sharing. TCRdb took this table from immuneACCESS and kept in-frame rearrangements with V and J called. Such tables lack part of the clones; where checked against another copy, unresolved V genes explain under half of the gap, and the rest is unexplained. V and J calls and clone size follow that table, whereas D and trimming were derived from the DNA. The sample table holds about 170,000 clones, of which 70% to 90% were seen once. Of the sample, over 2.5% falls within the top ten clones.

The sample originates from a study of cytomegalovirus exposure and HLA in healthy donors (dated by TCRdb to about 2017). As for the study more broadly: In an earlier analysis of fewer than 750 of the donors, 276 Gb of sequence data and 100 million or so unique TCR beta sequences from 150 million to 200 million T cells were reported. Approximately 310 gigabases of sequencing data and around 80 million unique TCR sequences made up an early release that covered several hundred HLA-typed donors. Because of strong linkage in the cohort, 4 to 6 DR-DQ haplotypes were treated as single units for association and clustering. Typing coverage varied by locus: roughly 629-640 donors for A, B, C, DRB1 and DQB1; approximately 560 for DQA1; some 610 for DPA1; 450 to 480 for DPB1. Of the approximately 400 genotyped donors, roughly 85% fell in the genetic ancestry cluster associated with self-reported Caucasian donors. The aim of the study was to test whether cataloging public T cell receptors could identify signatures of past pathogen exposure. Across about 380 genotyped donors of the cohort, an average of roughly 250,000 unique TCR beta nucleotide sequences per donor were sequenced, and around 20% of those sequences were non-productive. HLA typing covered class I and class II loci at four-digit resolution. All discovery cohort repertoires had been generated on a single sequencing platform. Along with the approximately 620-subject first cohort, a separate validation cohort of 120 different subjects was used. In a later analysis, previously published TCR beta repertoires from 666 donors were re-analyzed and high-resolution HLA genotyping was added so that TCR occurrence patterns could be studied. Using immunosequencing, the study profiled T cell repertoires from some 670 subjects and related those repertoires to cytomegalovirus serostatus. In the later analysis, no new phenotypic data were used to find candidate immune exposures; instead, reliance was placed on TCR beta sequences and their occurrence across donors. In a later genetic analysis, genome-wide SNP genotypes for about 65% of the roughly 670 donors were used, and that subset was treated as a discovery cohort. An earlier analysis of 500 to 650 of the donors applied high-throughput TCR beta sequencing to assess whether each TCR beta V gene segment acted as functional or pseudogenic. Donor age, sex, ethnicity and CMV serostatus were compiled together with the repertoire data. To predict cytomegalovirus infection status, the study brought together high-throughput TCR immunosequencing, statistical association of individual TCRs with disease status, and machine learning.

Findings and caveats that apply to the study as a whole: The earlier analysis of some 540 of the donors excluded roughly 17 rarely observed V segments, including chromosome 9 orphons, because counts were too low. The cohort was sequenced for TCR beta chains only, and without alpha or paired-chain data the features that could be detected were limited. The only immune exposure information available for the cohort was CMV serostatus. Several of the top co-occurrence clusters appeared to be linked to parvovirus B19, influenza, CMV and Epstein-Barr virus, according to a later analysis. It was suggested by the authors that the approach could potentially be generalized to other disease states and immunological phenotypes. Correlated functional status among segregating V segments might be attributable to linkage disequilibrium, but an unknown experimental factor could not be ruled out. Three of the identified cytomegalovirus-associated TCR beta chains were confirmed in vitro to be specific for cytomegalovirus antigens. An association between a missense DCLRE1C variant and V-gene and J-gene trimming of TCR beta chains was found in a later genetic analysis and replicated in an independent cohort. A later analysis found that HLA-associated TCR beta chains were more clonally expanded and had lower generation probabilities than equally common non-associated chains. When HLA alleles, especially DR and DQ, strongly co-occurred, TCR associations were difficult to assign to individual alleles. In a later analysis, 15,000 to 20,000 TCR beta sequences were associated with specific HLA alleles at a false discovery rate of 0.05. Because some donors lacked HLA typing at each locus, the association tests relied only on the typed subset. In a later analysis, the rate of TCR association differed among HLA loci, with DRB1 alleles having the most associated TCRs and HLA-C alleles having the fewest. In the study, some 180 TCR beta chains were listed as associated with cytomegalovirus. An earlier analysis of approximately 600 of the donors showed that most TCR beta V segments appeared in productive rearrangements either about 90% or about 30% of the time, which broadly matched IMGT annotations. Across donors, most TCR sequences were observed very rarely, whereas some public TCRs were present in many individuals. A further reported finding was that TCR beta sequences accurately predicted the HLA-A and HLA-B alleles for most subjects in the first cohort. Some IMGT-functional V segments, including TRBV6-2 and TRBV6-3, could not be distinguished by the 87-base-pair reads and were therefore excluded. The classifier was reported to diagnose cytomegalovirus status with high specificity and sensitivity in both the original cohort and the validation cohort. A cluster of highly shared sequence variants was judged likely to represent a technical artifact of the sequencing pipeline. Sequencing depth was assumed to be roughly uniform across donors in the presence/absence analyses, though that assumption may not hold. A later genetic analysis reported fewer N-insertions in productive TCRs among donors in an Asian-associated ancestry cluster than the approximately 700-donor mean. According to a later analysis, most CMV-associated TCR beta chains appeared to be HLA-restricted, and the HLA associations seemed to be driven largely by CMV exposure.

The cohort was made up of about 610 healthy bone marrow donors. At the time of sampling, every cohort member was nominally healthy, though immune exposures that went unrecorded were likely present. The donor was CMV seropositive and belonged to the group of over 250 seropositive cohort members. A peripheral blood sample was collected from each donor, and TCR beta sequencing was performed on peripheral blood mononuclear cells. Genomic DNA extraction from the blood cell samples was performed with the Qiagen DNeasy Blood Extraction Kit. Trimming takes 4 bases from V and 7 bases from J, and the germline ends sit 13 bases apart. CDR3 length: 14 amino acids, cysteine to phenylalanine. The retained sequence is limited to the CDR3, 42 bases, with the frame set at the first base. The germline V gene provides CDR1 MGHRA and CDR2 YSYEKL.

The sequencing sample was made of PBMCs. The sequence joins TRBV4-1 to TRBJ2-2; TRBD1 is a weak D gene call, 5 bases matching. This clonotype was sampled from a man under 40 in good health and CMV-seropositive. DNA sequence: TGCGCCAGCAGCCCAGGGATGGGGAACGGGGAGCTGTTTTTT. The encoded protein is CASSPGMGNGELFF.